The 20 T cell receptor beta chains below come from one sample, sequenced in a study of tumor and adjacent non-tumor tissue in lung cancer. RNA was extracted from bulk tissue without any cell sorting. Three rounds of nested PCR, following a modified ARM-PCR protocol, produced the TCRbeta library. In TCRdb, the multiplex PCR reads were re-called with MiXCR into one record per CDR3 protein. The data hold tens of thousands of distinct CDR3 sequences, with about two thirds observed a single time. The material sequenced was lung tumor tissue. Receptors were obtained from a woman between 70 and 85 years old with non-small cell lung cancer.

Concerning this clonotype: Since the CDR3 does not end with the conserved phenylalanine or tryptophan, this likely comes from a read error. This sequence joins TRBV6-2 or TRBV6-3 and TRBJ2-3; D is perhaps TRBD1 (5 bases). The CDR3 is 13 amino acids. Looked up from germline, CDR1 is MNHEY and CDR2 is SVGEGT. The CDR3 DNA sequence: TGTGCCAGCAGCCGAGACAGCATAGATACGCAGTATCTT. The encoded protein is CASSRDSIDTQYL.

This clonotype was detected a few times. The junction differs from germline at one of its ends, possibly a read error. The J gene is TRBJ2-7, the V gene TRBV29-1, with D possibly matching TRBD2 (6 bases). Germline loops: CDR1 SQVTM, CDR2 ANQGSEA. This CDR3 comprises 13 residues. CDR3 amino acids: CSSRASASYEQYF. The CDR3 nucleotides read TGTAGCTCTAGGGCTAGCGCCTCCTACGAGCAGTACTTC.

As regards this clonotype: In this CDR3 the conserved last residue, phenylalanine or tryptophan, is missing, so a read error is likely. The chain employs TRBV6-5 and TRBJ2-7, with D maybe TRBD2 (5 bases). The CDR3 is made up of 19 amino acids. Germline V lookup: CDR1 MNHEY, CDR2 SVGAGI. V was shortened by 0 bases and J by 0 bases, with 21 bases between the two germline ends. The CDR3 sequence is CASSYSLVDRDTSSYEQYS. The CDR3 nucleotides read TGTGCCAGCAGTTACTCGTTGGTCGATCGTGACACTAGCTCCTACGAGCAGTACTCC.

Comments on this clonotype: One end of the junction fails to match germline, which may point to a read error. The chain is built from TRBV4-1 and TRBJ2-7; D unclear. The CDR3 runs 14 residues. Germline assignment: CDR1 MGHRA and CDR2 YSYEKL. In DNA, the CDR3 is TGCGCCAGCAGCCCCCGGAACGATGCCTACGAGCAGTATTTC. Its translation: CASSPRNDAYEQYF.

About this clonotype itself: One end of the junction varies from germline; a read error may be responsible. The V gene is TRBV11-1, the J gene TRBJ2-5; no definite D call. The CDR3 has 14 residues. Germline V lookup: CDR1 SGHAT, CDR2 FQDESV (reference sequence). The CDR3 sequence is CASSLHRLQETQHF. The CDR3 region has the DNA TGTGCCAGCAGCTTGCATAGGTTGCAAGAGACCCAGCACTTC.

Comments on this clonotype: The missing conserved phenylalanine or tryptophan at the end of this CDR3 makes a read error likely. The rearrangement uses TRBV4-1 and TRBJ2-7; D might be TRBD1 or TRBD2, each matching 5 bases. Per germline, CDR1 MGHRA and CDR2 YSYEKL. There are 15 residues in the CDR3. The chain's CDR3 is CASSQNRDGSCEQYL. Here the CDR3 DNA reads TGCGCCAGCAGCCAAAACCGGGACGGATCCTGCGAGCAGTACCTC.

Turning to this clonotype: Just one base apart from a much larger clone, this may be a read error. This chain connects TRBV18 to TRBJ2-7, with D possibly matching TRBD2 (5 bases). The germline gives CDR1 KGHSH, CDR2 LQKENI. The CDR3 runs to 15 residues. V was pared by 3 bases and J by 2 bases, with 14 bases between. The CDR3 bases are TGTGCCAGCTCACCCCTAAGCGGATTAACCTACGAGCAGTACTTC. Translation gives CASSPLSGLTYEQYF.

The CDR3 loop reads CASSRVVSDNIQYF. CDR3 nucleotide sequence: TGTGCCAGCAGCCGAGTGGTCTCTGATAACATTCAGTACTTC. The V and J genes are TRBV6-5 and TRBJ2-4, with unresolved D. V gave up 6 bases and J gave up 7 bases, with 16 bases separating them. The CDR3 spans 14 residues. Per the germline V gene, CDR1 is MNHEY and CDR2 is SVGAGI.

This clonotype was detected ten times or more. The V gene is TRBV11-2, the J gene TRBJ2-1; TRBD2 matches 9 bases. The germline V gene encodes CDR1 SGHAT and CDR2 FQNNGV. The CDR3 covers 15 residues. After removal of 2 bases from V and 9 bases from J, the junction contained 8 bases not matched to a gene. The DNA of the CDR3 is TGTGCCAGCAGCTTATTTTCTAGCGGGGTTGGTGAGCAGTTCTTC. Translated: CASSLFSSGVGEQFF.

This clonotype was recorded a few times. A much larger clonotype is one base distant, so this may be a read error. The genes are TRBV7-9 and TRBJ1-1, with no clear D. The CDR3 covers 14 residues. Germline V gene sequence: CDR1 SEHNR, CDR2 FQNEAQ (reference sequence). CDR3 sequence: CACSKPRPNTEAFF. The CDR3 nucleotides are TGTGCCTGCAGTAAACCTAGACCGAACACTGAAGCTTTCTTT. The full variable domain, completed using reference TRBV7-9 and TRBJ1-1, is DTGVSQNPRHKITKRGQNVTFRCDPISEHNRLYWYRQTLGQGPEFLTYFQNEAQLEKSRLLSDRFSAERPKGSFSTLEIQRTEQGDSAMYLCACSKPRPNTEAFFGQGTRLTVV.

The rearrangement joins TRBV11-3 to TRBJ2-2; D is possibly TRBD1 or TRBD2 (5 bases each). There are 14 residues in the CDR3. V was trimmed by 3 bases and J by 7 bases, leaving 12 bases between them. Per germline, CDR1 SGHNT and CDR2 YENEEA. The chain's CDR3 is CASSFSGTIGELFF. CDR3 DNA: TGTGCCAGCAGCTTTAGTGGGACCATCGGGGAGCTGTTTTTT.

This clonotype occurred many times. In DNA, the CDR3 is TGTGCCAGCAGTCTGATGTTCGATACGCAGTATTTT. It yields the protein CASSLMFDTQYF. This chain uses TRBV12-3 or TRBV12-4 with TRBJ2-3; D remains unclear. V was trimmed by 5 bases and J by 6 bases, leaving 9 bases between them. This CDR3 is 12 amino acids long.

A note on this clonotype: This is likely a read error, given that the CDR3 carries no conserved phenylalanine or tryptophan at its end. The DNA is left out, because the CDR3 cannot be placed on it with certainty; the CDR3 is given as TCRdb lists it. The chain links TRBV11-2 to TRBJ1-2; the DNA was not used to check the table's D call, TRBD1. Germline V lookup: CDR1 SGHAT, CDR2 FQNNGV. The CDR3 spans 13 amino acids, including both terminal residues. This CDR3 is CASSSTGVSGCTL.

In the case of this clonotype: Because the CDR3 is missing its conserved closing phenylalanine or tryptophan, this is likely a read error. This rearrangement joins TRBV28 to TRBJ2-5; 9 nucleotides agree with TRBD1. The germline V gene encodes CDR1 MDHEN and CDR2 SYDVKM. This CDR3 spans 15 amino acids. V dropped 8 bases and J dropped 8; count of bases not matched to a gene: 15. The CDR3 region has the DNA TGTGCCAGCTACACCACCGGGACAGGGAGAGATACCCAGTACCTC. The encoded protein is CASYTTGTGRDTQYL.

A word on this clonotype: A read error may account for a junction end that differs from germline. The CDR3 sequence: CGVMQHVQYF. CDR3 sequence (DNA): TGCGGCGTCATGCAGCACGTGCAGTACTTC. The chain links TRBV29-1 to TRBJ2-7, with unresolved D. Germline CDR1 reads SQVTM; CDR2 reads ANQGSEA. There are 10 residues in the CDR3.

The rearrangement joins TRBV30 to TRBJ1-2; no definite D call. This CDR3 is built from 13 residues. Germline V gene data show CDR1 as GTSNPN and CDR2 as SVGIG (reference sequence). The V end lost 0 bases, the J end lost 1 base, and 6 bases lay between the germline ends. The CDR3 protein is CAWSVFINYGYTF. The CDR3, as DNA: TGTGCCTGGAGTGTTTTCATTAACTATGGCTACACCTTC.

The chain joins TRBV11-3 to TRBJ2-1, with 11 bases fitting TRBD1. The CDR3 is 18 residues long. CDR1 SGHNT and CDR2 YENEEA come from the germline V gene. V trimming: 4 bases; J trimming: 7 bases; junction bases outside the gene matches: 15. The CDR3 here is CASSCGTGGLVRGNEQFF. CDR3 DNA sequence: TGTGCCAGCAGCTGCGGGACAGGGGGACTAGTGAGGGGGAATGAGCAGTTCTTC.

As to this clonotype: The conserved phenylalanine or tryptophan is not found at the CDR3 terminus, so this likely reflects a read error. The rearrangement uses TRBV5-5 and TRBJ1-5, with D unresolved. The CDR3 length is 15 residues. In germline, CDR1 is SGHKS, CDR2 YYEKEE (reference sequence). The ends were cut back, 7 bases at V and 0 bases at J, with 14 bases in the middle. This CDR3 reads CASAPGGHSNQPQHL. Written as DNA, the CDR3 is TGTGCCAGCGCCCCCGGAGGTCATAGCAATCAGCCCCAGCATTTA.

This clonotype was recorded a few times. Just one base apart from a much larger clone, this may be a read error. This chain connects TRBV20-1 to TRBJ2-7; no clear D. Trimming stripped 3 bases from V and 5 bases from J, with 11 bases between. The CDR3 covers 12 residues. CDR1 is DFQATT and CDR2 is SNEGSKA in the germline V gene (reference sequence). Written as DNA, the CDR3 is TGCAGTGCTAGGGAAAACAGCAACGAGCAGTACTTC. Translating gives CSARENSNEQYF.

Comment on this clonotype: One junction end does not reproduce the germline sequence, and a read error may be involved. The gene calls are TRBV28 and TRBJ1-4; D is perhaps TRBD1 (5 bases). The CDR3 length is 16 residues. In germline, CDR1 is MDHEN, CDR2 SYDVKM. The CDR3 region has the DNA TGTACCAGCAGTTTACGAGGGGCGTTGGCTAATGAAAAACTGTTTTTT. This gives the protein CTSSLRGALANEKLFF.